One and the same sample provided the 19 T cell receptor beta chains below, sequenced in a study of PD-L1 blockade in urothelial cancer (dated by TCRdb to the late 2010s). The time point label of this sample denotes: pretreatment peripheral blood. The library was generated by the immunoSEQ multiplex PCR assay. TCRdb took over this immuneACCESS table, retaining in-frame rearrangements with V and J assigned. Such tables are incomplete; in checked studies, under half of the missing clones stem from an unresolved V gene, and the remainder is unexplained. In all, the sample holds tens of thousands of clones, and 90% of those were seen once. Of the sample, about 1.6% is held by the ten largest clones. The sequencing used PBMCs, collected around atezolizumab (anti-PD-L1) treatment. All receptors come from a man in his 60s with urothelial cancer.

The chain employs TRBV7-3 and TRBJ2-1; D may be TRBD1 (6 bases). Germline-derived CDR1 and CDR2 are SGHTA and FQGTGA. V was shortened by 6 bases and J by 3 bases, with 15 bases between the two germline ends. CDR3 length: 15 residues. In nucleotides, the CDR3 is TGTGCCAGCAGTTCTCGCCGAGGGGGCTACAATGAGCAGTTCTTC. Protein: CASSSRRGGYNEQFF. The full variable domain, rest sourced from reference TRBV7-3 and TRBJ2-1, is GAGVSQTPSNKVTEKGKYVELRCDPISGHTALYWYRQSLGQGPEFLIYFQGTGAADDSGLPNDRFFAVRPEGSVSTLKIQRTERGDSAVYLCASSSRRGGYNEQFFGPGTRLTVL.

The CDR3, as DNA: TGCGCCAGCAGCTCCCTCGACGGGAGTGGAACAGATACGCAGTATTTT. This gives the protein CASSSLDGSGTDTQYF. This chain links TRBV5-1 with TRBJ2-3, with D maybe TRBD2 (6 bases). The CDR3 covers 16 residues. Between the trimmed V and J ends, which lost 3 bases and 3 bases, there was a span of 17 bases. CDR1 SGHRS and CDR2 YFSETQ come from the germline V gene.

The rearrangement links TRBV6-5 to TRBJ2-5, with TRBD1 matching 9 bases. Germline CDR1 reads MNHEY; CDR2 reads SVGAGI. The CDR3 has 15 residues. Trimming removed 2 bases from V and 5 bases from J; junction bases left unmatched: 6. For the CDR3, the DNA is TGTGCCAGCAGTTACCCCAGGGGGACAGGGGAGACCCAGTACTTC. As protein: CASSYPRGTGETQYF.

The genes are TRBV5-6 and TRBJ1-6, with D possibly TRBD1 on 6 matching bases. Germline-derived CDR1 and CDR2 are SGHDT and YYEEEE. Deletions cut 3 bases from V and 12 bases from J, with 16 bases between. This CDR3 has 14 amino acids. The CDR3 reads CASSSMTGVQPLHF. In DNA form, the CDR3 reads TGTGCCAGCAGCTCAATGACAGGAGTACAACCCCTCCACTTT. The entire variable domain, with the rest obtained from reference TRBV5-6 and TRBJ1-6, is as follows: DAGVTQSPTHLIKTRGQQVTLRCSPKSGHDTVSWYQQALGQGPQFIFQYYEEEERQRGNFPDRFSGHQFPNYSSELNVNALLLGDSALYLCASSSMTGVQPLHFGNGTRLTVT.

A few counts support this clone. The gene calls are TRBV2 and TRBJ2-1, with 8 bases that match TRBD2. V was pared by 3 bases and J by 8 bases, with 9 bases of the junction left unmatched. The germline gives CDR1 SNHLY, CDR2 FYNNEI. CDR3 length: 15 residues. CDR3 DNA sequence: TGTGCCAGCAGTGAGGATCGGGAGGGCTCCCATGAGCAGTTCTTC. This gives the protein CASSEDREGSHEQFF.

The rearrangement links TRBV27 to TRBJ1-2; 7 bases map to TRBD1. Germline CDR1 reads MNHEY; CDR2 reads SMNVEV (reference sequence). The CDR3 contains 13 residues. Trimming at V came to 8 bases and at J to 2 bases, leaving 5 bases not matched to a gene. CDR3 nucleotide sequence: TGTGCCAGCCGAAAGACAGGGAACTATGGCTACACCTTC. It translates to CASRKTGNYGYTF.

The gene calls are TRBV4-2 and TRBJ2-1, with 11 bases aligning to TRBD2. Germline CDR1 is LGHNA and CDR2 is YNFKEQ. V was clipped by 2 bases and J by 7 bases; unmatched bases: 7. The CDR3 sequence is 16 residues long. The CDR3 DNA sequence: TGTGCCAGCAGCCAACCGACTAGCGGGGCCCCTAATGAGCAGTTCTTC. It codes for CASSQPTSGAPNEQFF.

As DNA, the CDR3 is TGCGCCAGCAGCCAGGTATCCTCCCCAGGCCTCAATCAGCCCCAGCATTTT. Protein sequence: CASSQVSSPGLNQPQHF. The chain combines TRBV4-3 with TRBJ1-5; D is unclear. The CDR3 has 17 residues. Trimming shortened V by 3 bases and J by 3 bases, and 18 bases separated the two germline ends. CDR1 is LGHNA, CDR2 YSLEER, per germline.

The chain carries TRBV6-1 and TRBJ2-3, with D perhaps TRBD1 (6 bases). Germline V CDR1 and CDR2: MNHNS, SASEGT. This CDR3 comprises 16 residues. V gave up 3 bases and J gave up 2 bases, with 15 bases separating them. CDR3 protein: CASSDRLGAATDTQYF. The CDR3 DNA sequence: TGTGCCAGCAGTGATCGGCTGGGGGCGGCCACAGATACGCAGTATTTT.

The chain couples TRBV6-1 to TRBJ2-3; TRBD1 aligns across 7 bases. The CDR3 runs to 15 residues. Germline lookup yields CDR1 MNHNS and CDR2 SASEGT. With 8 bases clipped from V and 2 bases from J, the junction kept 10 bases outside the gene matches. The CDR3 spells CASRNTGAITDTQYF. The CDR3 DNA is TGTGCCAGCCGAAATACAGGGGCAATCACAGATACGCAGTATTTT.

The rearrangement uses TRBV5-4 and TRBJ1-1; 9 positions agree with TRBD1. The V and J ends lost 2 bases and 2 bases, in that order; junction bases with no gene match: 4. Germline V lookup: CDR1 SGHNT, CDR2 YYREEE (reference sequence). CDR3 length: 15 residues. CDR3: CASSFRGQGNTEAFF. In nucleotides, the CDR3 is TGTGCCAGCAGCTTTAGGGGACAGGGCAACACTGAAGCTTTCTTT.

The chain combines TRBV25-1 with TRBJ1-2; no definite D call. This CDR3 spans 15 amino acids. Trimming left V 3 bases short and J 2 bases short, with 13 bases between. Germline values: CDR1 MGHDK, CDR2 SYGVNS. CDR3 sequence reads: CASSELGSLNYGYTF. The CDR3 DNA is TGTGCCAGCAGTGAGCTTGGCAGTCTCAACTATGGCTACACCTTC.

The CDR3 sequence: CASSFQGLAVGGDTQYF. The CDR3, as DNA: TGTGCCAGCAGCTTCCAGGGACTAGCGGTTGGAGGGGATACGCAGTATTTT. The chain uses TRBV7-8 and TRBJ2-3; 11 bases fit TRBD2. The CDR3 is 17 amino acids. In germline, CDR1 is SGHVS, CDR2 FQNEAQ. Trimming took 3 bases from V and 6 from J; bases not matched to a gene: 11.

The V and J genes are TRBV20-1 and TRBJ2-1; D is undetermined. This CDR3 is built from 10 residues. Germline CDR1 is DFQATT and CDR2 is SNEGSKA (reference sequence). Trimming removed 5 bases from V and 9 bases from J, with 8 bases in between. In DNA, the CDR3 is TGCAGTGCTGCAGCGAGTGAGCAGTTCTTC. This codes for CSAAASEQFF.

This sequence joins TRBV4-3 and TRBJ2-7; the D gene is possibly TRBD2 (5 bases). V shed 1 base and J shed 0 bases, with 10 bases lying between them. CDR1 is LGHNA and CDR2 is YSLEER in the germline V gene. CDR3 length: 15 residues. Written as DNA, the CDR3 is TGCGCCAGCAGCCAAGGGACTTCCTTCTCCTACGAGCAGTACTTC. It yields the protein CASSQGTSFSYEQYF.

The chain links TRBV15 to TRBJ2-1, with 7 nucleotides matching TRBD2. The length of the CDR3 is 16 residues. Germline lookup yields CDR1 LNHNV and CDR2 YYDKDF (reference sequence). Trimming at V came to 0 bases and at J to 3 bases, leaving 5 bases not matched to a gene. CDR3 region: CATSRDTGTIYNEQFF. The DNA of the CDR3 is TGTGCCACCAGCAGAGACACCGGGACTATCTACAATGAGCAGTTCTTC.

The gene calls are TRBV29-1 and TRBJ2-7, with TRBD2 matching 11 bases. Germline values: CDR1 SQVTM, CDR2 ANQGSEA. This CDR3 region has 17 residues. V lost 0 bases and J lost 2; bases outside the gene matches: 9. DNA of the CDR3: TGCAGCGTTGAAGATGGTGGGGTAGCGGGAGGGGCCTACGAGCAGTACTTC. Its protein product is CSVEDGGVAGGAYEQYF.

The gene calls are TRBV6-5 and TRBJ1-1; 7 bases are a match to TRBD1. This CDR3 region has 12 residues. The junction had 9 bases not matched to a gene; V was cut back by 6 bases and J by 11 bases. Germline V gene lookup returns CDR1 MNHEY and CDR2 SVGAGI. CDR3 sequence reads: CASRGQSGVAFF. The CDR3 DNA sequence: TGTGCCAGCAGGGGACAGTCCGGGGTGGCTTTCTTT.

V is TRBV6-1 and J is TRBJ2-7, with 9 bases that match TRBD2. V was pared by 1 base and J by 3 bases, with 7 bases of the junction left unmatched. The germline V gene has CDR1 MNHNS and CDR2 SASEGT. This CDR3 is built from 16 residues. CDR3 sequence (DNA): TGTGCCAGCAGTGAAGTCGGGCGGGGGGGAGGCTACGAGCAGTACTTC. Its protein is CASSEVGRGGGYEQYF.